Below, 13 T cell receptor beta chains from the same sample are listed, as sequenced in a study of metastatic and nonmetastatic thyroid tumors. MiXCR was used by TCRdb to re-call the PCR reads. The sample consists of some 26,000 clones, 20% to 25% of them appearing once. No patient received treatment before thyroid surgery. Sequenced sample: adjacent normal tissue. These receptors were taken from a female donor with papillary thyroid cancer or a benign thyroid nodule (not recorded which). Some clones in this sample may be carry-over from other donors' samples.

This clone was observed at least ten times. The chain joins TRBV9 to TRBJ2-1, with TRBD2 identical over 11 bases. This CDR3 contains 17 residues. The V segment lost 4 bases and the J segment 4 bases; nucleotides outside the gene matches: 10. Looked up from germline, CDR1 is SGDLS and CDR2 is YYNGEE. CDR3 nucleotides: TGTGCCAGCAGCCCCTGGATAGCGGGAGGGTTGTACAATGAGCAGTTCTTC. Amino acid sequence: CASSPWIAGGLYNEQFF.

This clone is medium-sized (0.01 to 0.1%) within its sample. The CDR3 DNA is TGTGCCAGCAGTCCGGGGGGACACCTCACCTACGAGCAGTACTTC. This encodes CASSPGGHLTYEQYF. The chain combines TRBV2 with TRBJ2-7, with TRBD2 as a possible D gene (7 bases). Germline assignment: CDR1 SNHLY and CDR2 FYNNEI. With 5 bases removed from V and 2 bases from J, the gap between germline ends came to 16 bases. The CDR3 has 15 amino acids.

This clone has a count of ten or more. CDR3 in DNA: TGTGCCACCGAGTCCCGTAGGCAGGGCGAGCCCAACACCGGGGAGCTGTTTTTT. This codes for CATESRRQGEPNTGELFF. The chain has TRBV6-6 and TRBJ2-2, with a tentative D call TRBD1 (5 bases). The germline V gene has CDR1 MNHNY and CDR2 SVGAGI (reference sequence). V was cut by 10 bases and J by 2 bases, with 26 bases left in between. This CDR3 is 18 amino acids long.

In this sample, this clone turned up many times. The chain is built from TRBV20-1 and TRBJ2-7; the D gene is possibly TRBD2 (6 bases). The CDR3 is 14 residues long. Germline values: CDR1 DFQATT, CDR2 SNEGSKA (reference sequence). Trimming took off 5 bases at V and 2 bases at J, with 16 bases between the two ends. The CDR3 nucleotides read TGCAGTGCTTGGGGGACGCGGGAAACCTACGAGCAGTACTTC. This codes for CSAWGTRETYEQYF.

V is TRBV5-1 and J is TRBJ1-2; the D is unclear. V shed 4 bases and J shed 8 bases, with 18 bases lying between them. Germline CDR1 is SGHRS and CDR2 is YFSETQ. The CDR3 is 14 amino acids. The CDR3 nucleotides are TGCGCCAGCAGCCTGGAGGGTCAGTCGTTCGGCTACACCTTC. The encoded protein is CASSLEGQSFGYTF.

V usage is TRBV19 and J usage is TRBJ2-1; D uncertain. This CDR3 comprises 14 residues. Germline-derived CDR1 and CDR2 are LNHDA and SQIVND (reference sequence). Deletions cut 7 bases from V and 9 bases from J, with 19 bases between. CDR3 region: CASIPRVLVSEQFF. The CDR3 nucleotides are TGTGCCAGTATTCCCCGGGTCCTGGTGAGTGAGCAGTTCTTC. Complete variable domain (other parts from reference TRBV19 and TRBJ2-1): DGGITQSPKYLFRKEGQNVTLSCEQNLNHDAMYWYRQDPGQGLRLIYYSQIVNDFQKGDIAEGYSVSREKKESFPLTVTSAQKNPTAFYLCASIPRVLVSEQFFGPGTRLTVL.

This clone has ten or more counts. The chain couples TRBV20-1 to TRBJ2-5, with D possibly being TRBD2 (7 bases). The CDR3 length is 12 residues. Germline V gives CDR1 DFQATT, CDR2 SNEGSKA (reference sequence). V was cut by 6 bases and J by 4 bases, with 12 bases left in between. CDR3 DNA: TGCAGTGCCTCGGGGGGCCTAGAGACCCAGTACTTC. The encoded protein is CSASGGLETQYF.

As regards this clone: A single base separates this from a much larger clone, so it may be a read error. The chain employs TRBV18 and TRBJ2-3; 8 nucleotides align to TRBD1. The germline gives CDR1 KGHSH, CDR2 LQKENI. V lost 3 bases and J lost 1; bases outside the gene matches: 6. The CDR3 extends over 16 amino acids. CDR3 sequence (DNA): TGTGCCAGCTCACCCCTCGGGGACAGGTGCACAGATACGCAGTATTTT. Its translation is CASSPLGDRCTDTQYF.

This clone was observed a handful of times. Lacking the conserved final phenylalanine or tryptophan, this CDR3 likely reflects a read error. It is unclear where the CDR3 begins or ends on the DNA, so no DNA is shown, and the CDR3 is as TCRdb lists it. The chain couples TRBV29-1 to TRBJ1-2; no DNA check was done on the table's D call, TRBD1. The CDR3 numbers 14 amino acids, ends counted. Germline loops: CDR1 SQVTM, CDR2 ANQGSEA. The CDR3 loop is CSVEDWTGVYGHTL.

This chain joins TRBV11-3 and TRBJ2-1; D is unclear. Germline values: CDR1 SGHNT, CDR2 YENEEA. Trimming left V 1 base short and J 13 bases short, with 8 bases between. The CDR3 extends over 11 amino acids. CDR3 bases: TGTGCCAGCAGCTTAGTCCGTGATCAGTTCTTC. It codes for CASSLVRDQFF.

This clone was detected many times. The CDR3 loop reads CAISDRTANYGYTF. The CDR3 DNA reads as TGTGCCATCAGTGACCGGACAGCTAACTATGGCTACACCTTC. The chain couples TRBV10-3 to TRBJ1-2; D perhaps matches TRBD1 (6 bases). This CDR3 contains 14 residues. Germline V gene data show CDR1 as ENHRY and CDR2 as SYGVKD. With 3 bases removed from V and 0 bases from J, the gap between germline ends came to 8 bases.

Details on this clone: This sequence may be a read error, since a much larger clone differs from it by one base. The V and J genes are TRBV29-1 and TRBJ2-7; 7 bases are shared with TRBD2. Looked up from germline, CDR1 is SQVTM and CDR2 is ANQGSEA. Losses at the gene ends were 1 base for V and 2 bases for J; bases not matched to a gene: 8. The length of the CDR3 is 15 residues. The CDR3 region has the DNA TGCAGCGTTGAAGTGCTGGGACTACCCACCTACGAGCAGTACTTC. The encoded protein is CSVEVLGLPTYEQYF.

This clone has a count of ten or more. The V gene is TRBV6-1, the J gene TRBJ1-5; D may be TRBD1 (6 bases). The CDR3 totals 13 residues. Trimming removed 6 bases at V and 4 bases at J, with 10 bases between. CDR1 and CDR2 (germline): MNHNS, SASEGT. The CDR3 is CASRIDRNQPQHF. CDR3 nucleotide sequence: TGTGCCAGCAGAATAGACAGGAATCAGCCCCAGCATTTT.